This TCR beta chain is drawn from a study of cytomegalovirus exposure and HLA in healthy donors (dated by TCRdb to 2015 to 2018). Regarding the research as a whole: In an earlier analysis of fewer than 750 of the donors, approximately 260 Gb of sequence data and 100 million or so unique TCR beta sequences from 180 million or so T cells were reported. The T cell repertoires of some 670 subjects were profiled by immunosequencing and related to cytomegalovirus serostatus. Donor age, sex, ethnicity and CMV serostatus were compiled together with the repertoire data. The number of typed donors differed by locus: roughly 629-630 for A, B, C, DRB1 and DQB1; 522 for DQA1; roughly 600 for DPA1; and around 490 for DPB1. Besides the first cohort of 666 subjects, a separate validation cohort made up of roughly 120 different subjects was used. Among the roughly 380 genotyped donors, approximately 77% belonged to the genetic ancestry cluster associated with self-reported Caucasian donors. To decide whether each TCR beta V gene segment behaved as functional or pseudogenic, an earlier analysis of approximately 600 of the donors relied on high-throughput TCR beta sequencing. A handful of DR-DQ haplotypes were handled as single units for association and clustering because linkage in the cohort was strong. Among 398 genotyped donors of the cohort, an average of approximately 250,000 unique TCR beta nucleotide sequences were sequenced per donor, around 20% of them non-productive. The later analysis used no new phenotypic data to find candidate immune exposures, relying instead on TCR beta sequences and their occurrence across donors. The aim of the study was to test whether cataloging public T cell receptors could identify signatures of past pathogen exposure. About 280 gigabases of sequencing data and approximately 92 million unique TCR sequences made up an early release that covered 500 to 650 HLA-typed donors. A later analysis re-analyzed previously published TCR beta repertoires from roughly 690 donors and added high-resolution HLA genotyping to study TCR occurrence patterns. To predict cytomegalovirus infection status, the study brought together high-throughput TCR immunosequencing, statistical association of individual TCRs with disease status, and machine learning. Both class I and class II loci were covered by HLA typing, at four-digit resolution. All discovery cohort repertoires had been generated using a single sequencing platform. In a later genetic analysis, genome-wide SNP genotypes for about 55% of the roughly 700 donors were used, and that subset was treated as a discovery cohort.

Broad study findings and their caveats: The authors suggested that the approach could potentially be generalized to other disease states and immunological phenotypes. In vitro tests confirmed that three of the cytomegalovirus-associated TCR beta chains recognize cytomegalovirus antigens. This cohort had only TCR beta chains sequenced, and the lack of alpha or paired-chain data limited which features could be detected. Several of the top co-occurrence clusters appeared to be linked to parvovirus B19, influenza, CMV and Epstein-Barr virus, according to a later analysis. Some IMGT-functional V segments, including TRBV6-2 and TRBV6-3, could not be told apart with the 87-base-pair reads, so those segments were excluded. Specific HLA alleles were associated with around 18,000 TCR beta sequences at a false discovery rate of 0.05 in a later analysis. Presence/absence analyses assumed roughly uniform sequencing depth across donors, an assumption that may not hold. Strong co-occurrence of HLA alleles, especially DR and DQ, made assigning TCR associations to individual alleles difficult. CMV serostatus was the only immune exposure information available for the cohort. In an earlier analysis of more than 450 of the donors, most TCR beta V segments were observed in productive rearrangements about 90% or about 30% of the time, broadly matching IMGT annotations. A later analysis found that TCR association rates varied across HLA loci, with DRB1 alleles showing the most associated TCRs and HLA-C alleles the fewest. Because some donors lacked HLA typing at each locus, the association tests relied only on the typed subset. The earlier analysis of almost 600 of the donors excluded roughly 16 rarely observed V segments, including chromosome 9 orphons, because counts were too low. A later analysis found that most CMV-associated TCR beta chains appeared HLA-restricted, with HLA associations seemingly driven largely by CMV exposure. Cytomegalovirus status was reported to be diagnosed by the classifier with high specificity and sensitivity in both the original and validation cohorts. A later analysis found that HLA-associated TCR beta chains were more clonally expanded and had lower generation probabilities than equally common non-associated chains. A later genetic analysis associated a missense DCLRE1C variant with V-gene and J-gene trimming of TCR beta chains, and an independent cohort replicated the association. The study gave a list of 150 to 200 TCR beta chains associated with cytomegalovirus. Linkage disequilibrium might explain the correlated functional status among segregating V segments, but an unknown experimental factor could not be ruled out. Most TCR sequences were observed very rarely across donors, whereas some public TCRs were present in many individuals. A further reported finding was that TCR beta sequences accurately predicted the HLA-A and HLA-B alleles for most subjects in the first cohort. Compared with the approximately 670-donor mean, donors in an Asian-associated ancestry cluster had fewer N-insertions in productive TCRs, according to a later genetic analysis. A cluster of highly shared sequence variants was judged likely to be a technical artifact of the sequencing pipeline.

The cohort consisted of some 730 healthy bone marrow donors. At the time of sampling, all cohort members were nominally healthy, though unrecorded immune exposures were likely present. The donor was CMV seropositive and belonged to the group of 250 to 300 seropositive cohort members. Each donor provided a peripheral blood sample, and peripheral blood mononuclear cells were used for TCR beta sequencing. The Qiagen DNeasy Blood Extraction Kit was used to extract genomic DNA from the blood cell samples. This clone was observed a handful of times. No antigen is known for it. Per-base qualities were not stored, and no clone one base away is much larger. The CDR3 numbers 15 residues from cysteine through phenylalanine. Only CDR3 DNA remains: 45 bases, in frame from the first base. The germline V gene (reference sequence) supplies CDR1 LNHNV and CDR2 YYDKDF. V loses 3 bases, J loses 13 bases, and the germline ends lie 19 bases apart.

Library creation used the immunoSEQ multiplex PCR assay. The multiplex PCR relied on a mix of 60 forward primers for TCR Vbeta segments and 13 reverse primers for TCR Jbeta segments. A multiplex PCR assay on genomic DNA amplified the CDR3 region of rearranged TCR beta genes. The Illumina HiSeq System was used to sequence the amplified TCR beta libraries as 87-base-pair reads. The study's own analysis went as follows. A later analysis counted around 72 million unique TCR beta chains across the roughly 700 repertoires, and about 10 million of these chains were shared by at least two donors. Raw reads were error-corrected and collapsed into unique sequences with a nearest-neighbor algorithm that merged closely related sequences to remove PCR and sequencing errors. To assign V, D and J gene segments, CDR3 sequences were aligned to IMGT reference sequences. For a sequence to be retained, a match of at least six nucleotides was required to both a V gene segment and a J gene segment. Rearrangements were classified as productive when the CDR3 lacked stop codons and remained in frame with V and J, and all other rearrangements were classified as non-productive. CDR3 was defined by IMGT convention, running from the second conserved V-encoded cysteine to the conserved J-encoded phenylalanine. The earlier analysis of around 640 of the donors excluded sequences that lacked an unambiguous match to a single V gene segment. An earlier analysis of several hundred of the donors classified V segments as functional when productive rearrangements were above 56.7% and as segregating when the standard deviation between donors was above 5%. A statistical classification framework was built for diagnosing cytomegalovirus status from the catalog of TCR beta chain sequences. V and J gene assignment, in a later analysis, came from comparing TCR nucleotide sequences with IMGT/GENE-DB human TR gene sequences. In a later analysis, CDR3 sequences and most-parsimonious VDJ recombination scenarios were assigned using the TCRdist pipeline. A later analysis defined each TCR beta chain by its CDR3 amino acid sequence plus V-gene family, and excluded reads lacking a unique V-gene family. As a way to deal with suspected cross-contamination and a sequencing artifact, a later analysis dropped hundreds of nucleotide sequences that were highly shared and had low generation probability. In a later analysis, a clonal expansion index was calculated for each public chain from normalized within-repertoire ranks of inferred template counts. A later analysis computed generation probabilities with a VDJ recombination model fitted to out-of-frame rearrangements, and checked the results against IGoR. Hypergeometric tests were used in a later analysis to score TCR-TCR, TCR-HLA and TCR-CMV co-occurrence, with a repertoire-size bias correction applied to the TCR pairs. In a later analysis, false discovery rates were estimated by permuting HLA or CMV assignments 20 times. In a later analysis, co-occurring TCRs were grouped using DBSCAN, with TCRdist sequence similarity added in when clustering inside HLA-allele-positive subsets. Co-occurrence clustering excluded repertoires with fewer than 30,000 or more than 120,000 public chains, plus five with anomalous nucleotide sharing. As stored in TCRdb, this immuneACCESS dataset retains in-frame rearrangements with V and J assigned. A fraction of the clones does not appear; measured against another copy, unresolved V genes explain less than half of the discrepancy, and the remainder lacks a known reason. The V and J calls and clone size are taken from that table; D and trimming were inferred from the DNA. Here the sample has 100,000 to 150,000 clones; 77% occur a single time. Approximately 4.5% of the sample rests with the top ten.

The rearrangement joined TRBV15 to TRBJ1-6; the D gene is perhaps TRBD1, from 5 matching bases. The source is a male donor in good health and CMV-seropositive. The source material was PBMCs. The nucleotide sequence reads as follows: TGTGCCACCAGCAGGGATCTGGGCAGGGCGCCCCCCCTCCACTTT. Its translation reads: CATSRDLGRAPPLHF.